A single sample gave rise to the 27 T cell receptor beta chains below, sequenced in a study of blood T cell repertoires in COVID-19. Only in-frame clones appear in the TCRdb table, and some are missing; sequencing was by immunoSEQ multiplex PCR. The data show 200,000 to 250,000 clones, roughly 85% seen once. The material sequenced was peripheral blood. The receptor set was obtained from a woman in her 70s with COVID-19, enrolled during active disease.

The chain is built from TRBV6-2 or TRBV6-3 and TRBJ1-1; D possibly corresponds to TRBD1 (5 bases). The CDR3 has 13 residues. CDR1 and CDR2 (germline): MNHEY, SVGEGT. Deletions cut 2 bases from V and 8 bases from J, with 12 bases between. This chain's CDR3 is CASSYPPGVEAFF. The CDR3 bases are TGTGCCAGCAGTTACCCGCCGGGGGTAGAAGCTTTCTTT.

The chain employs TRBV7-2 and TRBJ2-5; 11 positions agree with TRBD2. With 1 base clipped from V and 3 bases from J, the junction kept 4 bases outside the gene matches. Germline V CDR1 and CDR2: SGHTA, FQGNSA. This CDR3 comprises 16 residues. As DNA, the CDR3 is TGTGCCAGCAGCTTAGATATAGCGGGGGGGGAAGAGACCCAGTACTTC. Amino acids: CASSLDIAGGEETQYF. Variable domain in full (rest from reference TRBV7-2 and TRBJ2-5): GAGVSQSPSNKVTEKGKDVELRCDPISGHTALYWYRQSLGQGLEFLIYFQGNSAPDKSGLPSDRFSAERTGGSVSTLTIQRTQQEDSAVYLCASSLDIAGGEETQYFGPGTRLLVL.

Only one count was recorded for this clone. As DNA, the CDR3 is TGTGCCAGCAGCTTCCTTAACAGCCTCTCTGGAAACACCATATATTTT. Protein: CASSFLNSLSGNTIYF. The chain carries TRBV7-2 and TRBJ1-3; D ambiguous. Germline lookup yields CDR1 SGHTA and CDR2 FQGNSA. This CDR3 is 16 amino acids long. V was cut by 3 bases and J by 0 bases, with 12 bases left in between.

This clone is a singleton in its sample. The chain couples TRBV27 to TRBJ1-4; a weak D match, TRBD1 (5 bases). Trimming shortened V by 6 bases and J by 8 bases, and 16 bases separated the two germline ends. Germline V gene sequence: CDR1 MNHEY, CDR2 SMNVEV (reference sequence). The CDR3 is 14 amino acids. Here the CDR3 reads CASRLSRGGEKLFF. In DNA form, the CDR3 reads TGTGCCAGCAGGCTCAGTAGGGGAGGCGAAAAACTGTTTTTT.

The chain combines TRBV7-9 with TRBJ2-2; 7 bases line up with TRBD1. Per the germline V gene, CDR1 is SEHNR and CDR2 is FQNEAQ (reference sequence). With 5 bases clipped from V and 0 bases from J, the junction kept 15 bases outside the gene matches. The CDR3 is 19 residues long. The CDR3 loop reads CASSRKLDREPTNTGELFF. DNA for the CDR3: TGTGCCAGCAGCCGAAAACTCGACAGGGAGCCCACGAACACCGGGGAGCTGTTTTTT.

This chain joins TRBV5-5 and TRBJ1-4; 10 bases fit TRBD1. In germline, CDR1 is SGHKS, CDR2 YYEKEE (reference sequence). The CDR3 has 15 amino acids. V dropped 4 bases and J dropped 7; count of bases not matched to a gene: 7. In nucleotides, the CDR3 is TGTGCCAGCAGCGACCAGACAGGGGGCTTTGAAAAACTGTTTTTT. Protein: CASSDQTGGFEKLFF.

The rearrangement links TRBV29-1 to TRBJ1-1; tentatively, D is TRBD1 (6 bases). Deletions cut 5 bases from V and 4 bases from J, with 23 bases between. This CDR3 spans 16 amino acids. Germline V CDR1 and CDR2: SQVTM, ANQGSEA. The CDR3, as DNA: TGCAGCGTTTTGGGAGTCCGGGGACAAAGGAGCACTGAAGCTTTCTTT. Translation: CSVLGVRGQRSTEAFF.

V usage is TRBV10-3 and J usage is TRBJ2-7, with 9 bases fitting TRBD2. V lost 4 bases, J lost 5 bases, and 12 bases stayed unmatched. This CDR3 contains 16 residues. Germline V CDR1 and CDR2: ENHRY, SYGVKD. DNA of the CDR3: TGTGCCATCAGTGGGGCCCGGGGCGGGAGGGCCCACGAGCAGTACTTC. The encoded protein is CAISGARGGRAHEQYF.

The CDR3 protein is CASSLLAANLYGYTF. Written as DNA, the CDR3 is TGTGCCAGCAGCTTACTGGCAGCGAATTTGTATGGCTACACCTTC. The chain carries TRBV7-8 and TRBJ1-2; D is unclear. V lost 2 bases to trimming and J lost 5 bases, with 15 bases between them. Per germline, CDR1 SGHVS and CDR2 FQNEAQ. The CDR3 is 15 residues long.

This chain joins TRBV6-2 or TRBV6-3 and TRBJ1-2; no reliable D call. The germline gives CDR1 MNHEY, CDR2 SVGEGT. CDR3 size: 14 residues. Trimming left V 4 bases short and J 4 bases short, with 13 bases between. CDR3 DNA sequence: TGTGCCAGCAGTTCCAGAGGCGCGACCTATGGCTACACCTTC. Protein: CASSSRGATYGYTF.

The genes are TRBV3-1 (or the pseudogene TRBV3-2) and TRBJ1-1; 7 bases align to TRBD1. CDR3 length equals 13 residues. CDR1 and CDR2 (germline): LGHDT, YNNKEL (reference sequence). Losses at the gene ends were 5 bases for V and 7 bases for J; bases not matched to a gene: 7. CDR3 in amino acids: CASSSKTGYEAFF. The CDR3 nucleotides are TGTGCCAGCAGCTCCAAGACAGGGTATGAAGCTTTCTTT.

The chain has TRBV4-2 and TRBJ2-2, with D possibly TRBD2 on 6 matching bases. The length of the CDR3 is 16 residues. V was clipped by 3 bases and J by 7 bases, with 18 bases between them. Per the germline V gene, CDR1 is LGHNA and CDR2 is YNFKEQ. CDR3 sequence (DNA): TGTGCCAGCAGCCATCGCGGGACCCTCGCGAGCGGGGAGCTGTTTTTT. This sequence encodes CASSHRGTLASGELFF.

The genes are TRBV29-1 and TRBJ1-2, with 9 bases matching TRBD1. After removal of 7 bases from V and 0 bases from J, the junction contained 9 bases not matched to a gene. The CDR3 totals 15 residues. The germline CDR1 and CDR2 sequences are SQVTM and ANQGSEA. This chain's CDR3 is CSGGGQGPSNYGYTF. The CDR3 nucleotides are TGCAGCGGAGGGGGACAGGGACCTTCTAACTATGGCTACACCTTC.

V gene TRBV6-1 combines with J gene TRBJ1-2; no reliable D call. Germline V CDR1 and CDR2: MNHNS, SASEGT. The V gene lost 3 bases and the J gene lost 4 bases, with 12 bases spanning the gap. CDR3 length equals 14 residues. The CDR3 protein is CASSDIPGIYGYTF. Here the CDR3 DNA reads TGTGCCAGCAGTGACATCCCAGGCATCTATGGCTACACCTTC.

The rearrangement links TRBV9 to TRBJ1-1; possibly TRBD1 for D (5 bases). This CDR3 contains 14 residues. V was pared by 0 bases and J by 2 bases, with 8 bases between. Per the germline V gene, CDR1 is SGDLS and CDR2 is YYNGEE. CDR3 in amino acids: CASSVAWTNTEAFF. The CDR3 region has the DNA TGTGCCAGCAGCGTAGCGTGGACAAACACTGAAGCTTTCTTT. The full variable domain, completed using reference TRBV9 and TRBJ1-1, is DSGVTQTPKHLITATGQRVTLRCSPRSGDLSVYWYQQSLDQGLQFLIQYYNGEERAKGNILERFSAQQFPDLHSELNLSSLELGDSALYFCASSVAWTNTEAFFGQGTRLTVV.

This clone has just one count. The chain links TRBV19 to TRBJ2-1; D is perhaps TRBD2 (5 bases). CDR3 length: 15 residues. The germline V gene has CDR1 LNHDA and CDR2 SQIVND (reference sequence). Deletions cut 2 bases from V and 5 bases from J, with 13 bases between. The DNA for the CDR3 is TGTGCCAGTAGTATATTCAGGACTGGAAACAATGAGCAGTTCTTC. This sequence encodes CASSIFRTGNNEQFF.

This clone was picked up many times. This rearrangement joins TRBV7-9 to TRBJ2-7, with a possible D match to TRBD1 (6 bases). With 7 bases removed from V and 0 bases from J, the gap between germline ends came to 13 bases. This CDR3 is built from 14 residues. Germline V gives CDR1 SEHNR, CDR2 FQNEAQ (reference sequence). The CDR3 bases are TGTGCCAGCACCGGGACACGCAGCTCCTACGAGCAGTACTTC. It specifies CASTGTRSSYEQYF.

CDR3 bases: TGTGCCTGGAGTGGACAGGGTGACACTGAAGCTTTCTTT. This translates into CAWSGQGDTEAFF. The genes are TRBV30 and TRBJ1-1, with TRBD1 identical over 7 bases. The CDR3 length is 13 residues. In germline, CDR1 is GTSNPN, CDR2 SVGIG (reference sequence). J gave up 3 bases and V 1 base, and 2 bases lay outside the gene matches.

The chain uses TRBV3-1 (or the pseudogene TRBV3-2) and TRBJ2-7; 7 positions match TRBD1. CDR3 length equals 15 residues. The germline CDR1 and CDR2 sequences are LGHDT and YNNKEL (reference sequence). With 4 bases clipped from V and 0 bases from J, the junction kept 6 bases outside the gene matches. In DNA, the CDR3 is TGTGCCAGCAGCCGGGACAGACCAAGCTCCTACGAGCAGTACTTC. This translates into CASSRDRPSSYEQYF.

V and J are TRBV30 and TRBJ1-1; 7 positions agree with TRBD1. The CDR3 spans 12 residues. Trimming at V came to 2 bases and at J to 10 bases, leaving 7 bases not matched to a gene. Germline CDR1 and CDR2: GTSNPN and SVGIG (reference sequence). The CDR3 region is CAWSIDRVAAFF. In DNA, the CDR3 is TGTGCCTGGAGTATAGACAGGGTCGCAGCTTTCTTT.

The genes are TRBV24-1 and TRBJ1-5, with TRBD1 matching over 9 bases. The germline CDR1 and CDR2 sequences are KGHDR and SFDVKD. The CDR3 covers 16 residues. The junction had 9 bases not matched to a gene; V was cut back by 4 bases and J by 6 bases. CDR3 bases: TGTGCCACCAGTGACTCGGGACAGGGTGGTCGTCAGCCCCAGCATTTT. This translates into CATSDSGQGGRQPQHF.

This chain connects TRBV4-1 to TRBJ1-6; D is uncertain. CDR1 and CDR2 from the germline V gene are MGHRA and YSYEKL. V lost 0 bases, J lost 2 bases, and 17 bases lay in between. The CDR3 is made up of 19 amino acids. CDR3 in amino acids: CASSQDIVAGETYNSPLHF. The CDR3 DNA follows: TGCGCCAGCAGCCAAGATATAGTTGCAGGCGAAACCTATAATTCACCCCTCCACTTT.

CDR3 sequence (DNA): TGTGCCAGCAGCGGGCGGCGGGAGGGTAGCACAGATACGCAGTATTTT. It encodes CASSGRREGSTDTQYF. The rearrangement links TRBV3-1 (or the pseudogene TRBV3-2) to TRBJ2-3; TRBD2 matches 9 bases. Germline trimming cut 5 bases from V and 0 bases from J; bases unmatched to any gene: 6. This CDR3 is 16 amino acids long. Germline CDR1 and CDR2: LGHDT and YNNKEL (reference sequence).

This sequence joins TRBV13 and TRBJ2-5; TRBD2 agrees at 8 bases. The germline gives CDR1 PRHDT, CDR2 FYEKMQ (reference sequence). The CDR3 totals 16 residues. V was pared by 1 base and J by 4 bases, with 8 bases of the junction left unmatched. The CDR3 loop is CASSLEGSGVRETQYF. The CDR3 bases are TGTGCCAGCAGCTTAGAAGGTAGCGGGGTACGAGAGACCCAGTACTTC.

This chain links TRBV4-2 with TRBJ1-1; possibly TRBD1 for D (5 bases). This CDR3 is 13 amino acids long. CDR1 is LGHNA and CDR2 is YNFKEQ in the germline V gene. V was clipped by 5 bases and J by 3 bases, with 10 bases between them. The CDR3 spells CASSFTGDTEAFF. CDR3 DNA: TGTGCCAGCAGCTTCACGGGGGACACTGAAGCTTTCTTT.

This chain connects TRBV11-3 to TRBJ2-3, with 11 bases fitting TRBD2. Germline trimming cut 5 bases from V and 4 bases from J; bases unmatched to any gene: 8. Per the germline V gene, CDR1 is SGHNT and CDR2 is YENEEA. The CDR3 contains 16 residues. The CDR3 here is CASSPRSGGGPDTQYF. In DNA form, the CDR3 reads TGTGCCAGCAGCCCCCGTAGCGGGGGGGGGCCAGATACGCAGTATTTT.

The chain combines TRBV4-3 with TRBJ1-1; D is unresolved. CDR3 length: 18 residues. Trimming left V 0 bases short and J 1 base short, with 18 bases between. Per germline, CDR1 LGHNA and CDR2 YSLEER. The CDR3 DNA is TGCGCCAGCAGCCAAGACCCCGTTCGGGTCAGTGAGAACACTGAAGCTTTCTTT. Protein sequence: CASSQDPVRVSENTEAFF.